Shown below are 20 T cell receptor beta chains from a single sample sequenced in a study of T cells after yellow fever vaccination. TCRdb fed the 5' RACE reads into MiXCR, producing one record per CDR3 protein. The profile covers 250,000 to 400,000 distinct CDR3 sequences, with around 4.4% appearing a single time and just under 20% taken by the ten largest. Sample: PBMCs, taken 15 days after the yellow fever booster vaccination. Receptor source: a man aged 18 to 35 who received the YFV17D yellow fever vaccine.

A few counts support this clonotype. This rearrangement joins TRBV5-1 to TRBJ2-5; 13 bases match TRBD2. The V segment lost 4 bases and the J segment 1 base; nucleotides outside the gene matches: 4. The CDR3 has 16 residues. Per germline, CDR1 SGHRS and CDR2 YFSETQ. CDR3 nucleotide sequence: TGCGCCAGCAGCGTGGGACTAGCGGGAACCCAAGAGACCCAGTACTTC. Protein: CASSVGLAGTQETQYF.

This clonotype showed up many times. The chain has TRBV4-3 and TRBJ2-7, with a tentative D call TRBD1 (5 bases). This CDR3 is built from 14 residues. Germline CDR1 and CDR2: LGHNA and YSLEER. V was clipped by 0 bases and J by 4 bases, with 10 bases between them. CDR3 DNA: TGCGCCAGCAGCCAAGATCAGGCAGGGTACGAGCAGTACTTC. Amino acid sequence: CASSQDQAGYEQYF.

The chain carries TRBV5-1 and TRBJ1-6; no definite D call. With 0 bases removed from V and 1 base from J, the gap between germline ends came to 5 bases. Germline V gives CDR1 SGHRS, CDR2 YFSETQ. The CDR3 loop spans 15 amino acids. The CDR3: CASSLAESYNSPLHF. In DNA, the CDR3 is TGCGCCAGCAGCTTGGCCGAGTCCTATAATTCACCCCTCCACTTT.

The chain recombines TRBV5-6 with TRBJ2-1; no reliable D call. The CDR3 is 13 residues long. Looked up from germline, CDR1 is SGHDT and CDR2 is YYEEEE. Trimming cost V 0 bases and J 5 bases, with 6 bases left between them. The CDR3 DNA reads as TGTGCCAGCAGCTTGGTGATGCACAATGAGCAGTTCTTC. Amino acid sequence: CASSLVMHNEQFF.

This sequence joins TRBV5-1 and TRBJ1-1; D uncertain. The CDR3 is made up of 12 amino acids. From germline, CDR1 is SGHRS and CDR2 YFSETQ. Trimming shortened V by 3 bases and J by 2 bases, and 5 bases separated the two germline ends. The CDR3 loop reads CASSSPNTEAFF. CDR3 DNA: TGCGCCAGCAGCTCCCCCAACACTGAAGCTTTCTTT.

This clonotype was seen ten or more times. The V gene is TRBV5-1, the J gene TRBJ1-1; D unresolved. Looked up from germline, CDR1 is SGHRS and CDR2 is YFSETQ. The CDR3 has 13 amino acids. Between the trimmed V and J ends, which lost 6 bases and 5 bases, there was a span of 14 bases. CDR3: CASILTPGTEAFF. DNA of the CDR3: TGCGCCAGCATCCTGACCCCTGGGACTGAAGCTTTCTTT.

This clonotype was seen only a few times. CDR3 bases: TGCGCCAGCAGCACGGACAGCCGCTACACCTTC. This gives the protein CASSTDSRYTF. The rearrangement uses TRBV5-1 and TRBJ1-2, with D perhaps TRBD1 (6 bases). Germline V gives CDR1 SGHRS, CDR2 YFSETQ. Trimming shortened V by 4 bases and J by 9 bases, and 10 bases separated the two germline ends. The CDR3 length is 11 residues.

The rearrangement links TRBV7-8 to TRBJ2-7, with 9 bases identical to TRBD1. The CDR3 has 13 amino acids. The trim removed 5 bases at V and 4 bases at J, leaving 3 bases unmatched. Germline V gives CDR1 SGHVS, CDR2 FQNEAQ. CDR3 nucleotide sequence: TGTGCCAGCAGCCGGACAGGGGTTTACGAGCAGTACTTC. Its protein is CASSRTGVYEQYF.

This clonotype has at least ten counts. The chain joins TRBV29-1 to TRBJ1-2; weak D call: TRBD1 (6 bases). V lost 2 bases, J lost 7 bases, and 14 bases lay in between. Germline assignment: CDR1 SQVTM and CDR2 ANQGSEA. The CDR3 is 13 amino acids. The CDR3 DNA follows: TGCAGCGTTGAAACAGCGGGGGCCTCTGGCTACACCTTC. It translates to CSVETAGASGYTF.

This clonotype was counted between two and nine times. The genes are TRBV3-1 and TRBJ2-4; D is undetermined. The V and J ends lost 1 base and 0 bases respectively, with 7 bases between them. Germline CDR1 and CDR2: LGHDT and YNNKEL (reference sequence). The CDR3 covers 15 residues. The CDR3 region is CASSQVILAKNIQYF. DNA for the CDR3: TGTGCCAGCAGCCAAGTTATTTTAGCCAAAAACATTCAGTACTTC. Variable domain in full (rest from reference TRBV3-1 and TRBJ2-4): DTAVSQTPKYLVTQMGNDKSIKCEQNLGHDTMYWYKQDSKKFLKIMFSYNNKELIINETVPNRFSPKSPDKAHLNLHINSLELGDSAVYFCASSQVILAKNIQYFGAGTRLSVL.

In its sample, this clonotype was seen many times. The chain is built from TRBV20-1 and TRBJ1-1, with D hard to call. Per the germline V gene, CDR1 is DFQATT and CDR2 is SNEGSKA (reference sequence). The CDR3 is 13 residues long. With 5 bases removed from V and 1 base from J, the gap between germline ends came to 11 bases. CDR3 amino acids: CSAPARANTEAFF. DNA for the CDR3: TGCAGTGCTCCCGCCCGGGCGAACACTGAAGCTTTCTTT.

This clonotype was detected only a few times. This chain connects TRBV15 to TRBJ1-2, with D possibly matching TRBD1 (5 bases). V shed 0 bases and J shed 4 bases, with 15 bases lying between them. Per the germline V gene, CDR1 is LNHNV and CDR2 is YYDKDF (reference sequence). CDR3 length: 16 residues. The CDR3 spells CATSRDNPGTIYGYTF. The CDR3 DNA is TGTGCCACCAGCAGAGATAATCCGGGGACCATCTATGGCTACACCTTC.

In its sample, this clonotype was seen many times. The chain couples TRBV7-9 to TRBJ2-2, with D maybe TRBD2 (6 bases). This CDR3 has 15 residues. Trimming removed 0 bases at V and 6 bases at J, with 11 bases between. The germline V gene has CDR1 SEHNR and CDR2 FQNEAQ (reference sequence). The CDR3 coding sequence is TGTGCCAGCAGCTTAGCTAGCGGAGGACCCGGGGAGCTGTTTTTT. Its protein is CASSLASGGPGELFF.

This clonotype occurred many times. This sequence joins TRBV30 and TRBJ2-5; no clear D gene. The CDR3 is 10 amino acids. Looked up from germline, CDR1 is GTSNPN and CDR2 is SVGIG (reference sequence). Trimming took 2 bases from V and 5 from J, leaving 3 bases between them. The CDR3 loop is CAWSMETQYF. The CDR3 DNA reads TGTGCCTGGAGTATGGAGACCCAGTACTTC. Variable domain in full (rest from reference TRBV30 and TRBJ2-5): SQTIHQWPATLVQPVGSPLSLECTVEGTSNPNLYWYRQAAGRGLQLLFYSVGIGQISSEVPQNLSASRPQDRQFILSSKKLLLSDSGFYLCAWSMETQYFGPGTRLLVL.

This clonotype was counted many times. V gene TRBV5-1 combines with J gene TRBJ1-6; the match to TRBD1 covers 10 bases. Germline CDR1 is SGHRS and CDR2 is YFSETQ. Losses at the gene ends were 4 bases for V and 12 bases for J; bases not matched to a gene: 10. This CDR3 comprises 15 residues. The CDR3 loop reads CASSPGTGARGPLHF. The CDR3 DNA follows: TGCGCCAGCAGCCCCGGGACAGGGGCGAGGGGACCCCTCCACTTT.

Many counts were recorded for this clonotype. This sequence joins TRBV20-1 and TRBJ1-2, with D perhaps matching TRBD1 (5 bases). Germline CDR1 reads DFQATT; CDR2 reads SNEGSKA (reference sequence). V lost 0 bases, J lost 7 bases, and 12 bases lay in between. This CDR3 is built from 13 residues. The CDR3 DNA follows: TGCAGTGCTAGAGAGGCGCGGGGGGGTGGCTACACCTTC. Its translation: CSAREARGGGYTF.

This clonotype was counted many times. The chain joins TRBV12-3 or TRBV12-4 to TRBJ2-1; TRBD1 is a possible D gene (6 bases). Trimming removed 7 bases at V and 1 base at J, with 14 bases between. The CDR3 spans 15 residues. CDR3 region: CASTTPGQSYNEQFF. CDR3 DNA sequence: TGTGCCAGCACTACCCCCGGACAGTCCTACAATGAGCAGTTCTTC.

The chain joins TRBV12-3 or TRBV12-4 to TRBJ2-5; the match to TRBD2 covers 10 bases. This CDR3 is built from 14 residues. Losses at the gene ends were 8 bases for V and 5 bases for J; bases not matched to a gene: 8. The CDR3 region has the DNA TGTGCCAGCCAGCCCAGCGGGGGGGGGGAGACCCAGTACTTC. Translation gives CASQPSGGGETQYF.

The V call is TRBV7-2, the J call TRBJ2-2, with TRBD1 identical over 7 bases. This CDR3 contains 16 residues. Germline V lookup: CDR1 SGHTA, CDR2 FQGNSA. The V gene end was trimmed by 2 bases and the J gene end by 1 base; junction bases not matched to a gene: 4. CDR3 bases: TGTGCCAGCAGCTTACTCGGGACAGAGAACACCGGGGAGCTGTTTTTT. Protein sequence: CASSLLGTENTGELFF.

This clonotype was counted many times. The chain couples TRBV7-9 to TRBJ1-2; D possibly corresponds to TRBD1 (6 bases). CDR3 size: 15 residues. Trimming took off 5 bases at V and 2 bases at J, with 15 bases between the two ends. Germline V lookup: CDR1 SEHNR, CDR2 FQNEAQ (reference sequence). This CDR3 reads CASSPDGGLNYGYTF. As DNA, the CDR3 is TGTGCCAGCAGCCCCGACGGGGGCCTGAACTATGGCTACACCTTC.